This T cell receptor (beta chain) was sequenced for a study of CD4 and CD8 cells across lung adenocarcinoma regions (dated by TCRdb to 2017 to 2018). With respect to the entire study: The study examined intratumor heterogeneity of the T cell receptor repertoire by comparing tumor centers with tumor margins.

Patients with localized lung adenocarcinoma, a subtype of non-small cell lung cancer, were used as donors. These samples came from the margins of localized lung adenocarcinomas. For TCR repertoire analysis, CD8+ T cells taken from tumor tissue were profiled apart from CD4+ T cells. This clonotype occurred once. Its antigen has not been determined. There are no base qualities to consult, and no much larger clone falls within one base. Evidence from one read is weak. The method was PCR. For sequencing, a HiSeq X Ten was employed. TCRdb's own reprocessing of the public reads used fastp at Q25 and MiXCR and kept productive beta chains. Rows merge per CDR3 protein into single entries with the most common DNA and genes. The sample yields over 15,000 distinct CDR3 sequences; approximately 50% were counted once. The ten largest make up about a third of the sample. Via the germline V gene, CDR1 is MNHEY and CDR2 SVGAGI. The CDR3 starts with the cysteine, ends with the phenylalanine, and has 15 residues. Here the CDR3 DNA is all that survives: 45 bases in frame from base 1. At the junction V is shortened by 2 bases and J by 0 bases, with 9 bases in between.

The TCR comes from a male donor with lung adenocarcinoma. The CD4 and CD8 labels of this study may be unreliable. The chain couples TRBV6-5 to TRBJ2-3; the D segment could be TRBD2, given 6 matching bases. Sequencing was carried out using CD8+ T cells from the margin of a lung tumor. The sample's cell subset or site label, in plain terms: tumor margin region. Here the CDR3 is given as CASSYTGTSTDTQYF. The DNA sequence reads TGTGCCAGCAGTTACACCGGGACTAGCACAGATACGCAGTATTTT.